This T cell receptor beta chain was recorded in a study of shared clonotypes between healthy human individuals. Study-level points and caveats: In four donors, around 4.8% of naive CD4 clonotypes appeared in common. A small donor pool kept down the genetic and exposure-history diversity that was represented. Among the subsets, naive ones generally showed larger estimated richness than memory ones.

Germline lookup yields CDR1 WNHNN and CDR2 SYGVQD (reference sequence). The CDR3 length is 12 residues. V lost 0 bases and J lost 7, with 7 bases in between. Memory CD4+ cells were the fraction left after CD45RA+ naive selection. The data were produced by immunoSEQ multiplex PCR, yet TCRdb's version contains in-frame clones alone and is incomplete. Here the sample spans approximately 500,000 clones, approximately 95% being singletons. Worth noting for this clone: Its antigen is undetermined.

This chain links TRBV10-1 with TRBJ2-7; D gene unclear. Sequencing used naive CD4+ T cells sorted from blood. Subset described: CD45RA+ positively selected. The sequence came from a woman aged 30 to 39 in good health. This CDR3 reads CASSESTGEQYF. Here the CDR3 DNA reads TGCGCCAGCAGTGAGTCCACTGGGGAGCAGTACTTC.